This is a list of T cell receptor beta chains from one sample in a study of blood T cell repertoires in COVID-19. The data were produced by immunoSEQ multiplex PCR, yet TCRdb's version contains in-frame clones alone and is incomplete. The table has more than 75,000 clones, approximately 90% seen once. What was sequenced was peripheral blood. The receptors come from a man aged 25-40 years with acute or convalescent COVID-19. Each CDR3 is given with its conserved first and last residue. Each record gives: V gene, J gene, clone size, D gene, CDR3 length, CDR3 protein, CDR3 DNA. The D gene is left open where the match is weak. Clone size appears in some rows only: once, few, many, or a class for an expanded clone.

TRBV7-9,TRBJ2-7,few,.,15,CASSPDRGASYEQYF,TGTGCCAGCAGCCCAGATCGGGGGGCCAGCTACGAGCAGTACTTC
TRBV10-3,TRBJ2-1,.,TRBD2,13,CAIATSGRNEQFF,TGTGCCATCGCCACTAGCGGGAGGAATGAGCAGTTCTTC
TRBV7-6,TRBJ2-1,.,TRBD2,15,CASRQSPSGSYEQFF,TGTGCCAGCAGACAAAGCCCTAGCGGGAGCTATGAGCAGTTCTTC
TRBV29-1,TRBJ2-2,.,.,13,CSVRRSNTGELFF,TGCAGCGTTCGCAGGTCGAACACCGGGGAGCTGTTTTTT
TRBV18,TRBJ2-2,few,TRBD2,16,CASSLWTGGHTGELFF,TGTGCCAGCTCACTCTGGACGGGAGGTCACACCGGGGAGCTGTTTTTT
TRBV9,TRBJ2-3,.,TRBD2,15,CASSVGGRAADTQYF,TGTGCCAGCAGCGTAGGCGGGAGGGCCGCAGATACGCAGTATTTT
TRBV4-1,TRBJ2-1,.,.,12,CASRSSYNEQFF,TGCGCCAGCAGGAGCTCCTACAATGAGCAGTTCTTC
TRBV19,TRBJ1-1,.,.,16,CASSENPTGPNTEAFF,TGTGCCAGTAGTGAGAATCCTACGGGTCCGAACACTGAAGCTTTCTTT
TRBV28,TRBJ2-5,.,.,16,CASTSHVLPRLETQYF,TGTGCCAGCACTTCCCACGTCTTGCCCAGGCTGGAGACCCAGTACTTC
TRBV25-1,TRBJ2-5,.,TRBD2,16,CASSESGGRVQETQYF,TGTGCCAGCAGTGAATCAGGCGGGAGAGTTCAAGAGACCCAGTACTTC
TRBV7-3,TRBJ2-3,.,TRBD2,16,CASSPSSGRALDTQYF,TGTGCCAGCAGCCCATCGAGCGGGAGGGCCTTAGATACGCAGTATTTT
TRBV24-1,TRBJ2-1,.,.,17,CATSDRLSGPSYNEQFF,TGTGCCACCAGTGACCGACTTAGCGGACCTTCCTACAATGAGCAGTTCTTC
TRBV2,TRBJ2-5,.,TRBD2,15,CASSGQRGVLETQYF,TGTGCCAGCAGCGGCCAGCGGGGAGTGTTGGAGACCCAGTACTTC
TRBV4-1,TRBJ2-5,.,TRBD2,18,CASSQEWTSGRGQETQYF,TGCGCCAGCAGCCAAGAATGGACTAGCGGGAGAGGTCAAGAGACCCAGTACTTC
TRBV4-1,TRBJ1-3,.,TRBD1,20,CASSRGPGTGYNFSGNTIYF,TGCGCCAGCAGCCGAGGACCCGGGACAGGCTACAACTTCTCTGGAAACACCATATATTTT
TRBV28,TRBJ1-2,.,.,13,CASSFNRGYGYTF,TGTGCCAGCAGTTTTAACCGGGGGTATGGCTACACCTTC
TRBV24-1,TRBJ1-1,.,TRBD1,12,CATSDRQGRAFF,TGTGCCACCAGTGACCGACAGGGAAGAGCTTTCTTT
TRBV30,TRBJ2-7,once,.,12,CAWSVPGEEQYF,TGTGCCTGGAGTGTACCCGGGGAGGAGCAGTACTTC
TRBV29-1,TRBJ2-1,.,.,8,CSVTGQFF,TGCAGCGTTACAGGGCAGTTCTTC